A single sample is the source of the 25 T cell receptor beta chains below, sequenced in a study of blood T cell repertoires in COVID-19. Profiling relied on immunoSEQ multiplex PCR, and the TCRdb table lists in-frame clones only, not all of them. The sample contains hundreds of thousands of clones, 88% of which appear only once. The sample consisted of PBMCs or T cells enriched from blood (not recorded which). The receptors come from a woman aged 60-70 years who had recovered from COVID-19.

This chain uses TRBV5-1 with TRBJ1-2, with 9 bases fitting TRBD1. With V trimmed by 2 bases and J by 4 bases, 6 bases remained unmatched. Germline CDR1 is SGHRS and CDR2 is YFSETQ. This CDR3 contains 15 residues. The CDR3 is CASSLPGQGGYGYTF. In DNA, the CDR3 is TGCGCCAGCAGCTTACCGGGACAGGGCGGCTATGGCTACACCTTC.

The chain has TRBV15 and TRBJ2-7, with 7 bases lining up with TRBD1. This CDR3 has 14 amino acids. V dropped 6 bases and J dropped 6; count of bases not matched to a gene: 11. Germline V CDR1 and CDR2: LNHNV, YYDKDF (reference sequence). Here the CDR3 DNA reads TGTGCCACCAGGAAAGACAGGGTTTCGGCCGAGCAGTACGTC. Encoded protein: CATRKDRVSAEQYV.

The chain's CDR3 is CATSDTTGSGETQYF. Written as DNA, the CDR3 is TGTGCCACCAGTGATACGACAGGGTCGGGGGAGACCCAGTACTTC. The chain carries TRBV24-1 and TRBJ2-5; 7 bases align to TRBD1. Germline assignment: CDR1 KGHDR and CDR2 SFDVKD. The ends lost 3 bases at V and 5 bases at J; junction bases unmatched: 8. The CDR3 length is 15 residues.

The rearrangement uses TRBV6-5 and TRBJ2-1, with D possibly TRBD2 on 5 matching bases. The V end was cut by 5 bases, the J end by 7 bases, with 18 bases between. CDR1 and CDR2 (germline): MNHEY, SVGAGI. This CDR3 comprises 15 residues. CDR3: CASSPDWVGGNEQFF. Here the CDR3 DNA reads TGTGCCAGCAGTCCCGATTGGGTAGGAGGAAATGAGCAGTTCTTC.

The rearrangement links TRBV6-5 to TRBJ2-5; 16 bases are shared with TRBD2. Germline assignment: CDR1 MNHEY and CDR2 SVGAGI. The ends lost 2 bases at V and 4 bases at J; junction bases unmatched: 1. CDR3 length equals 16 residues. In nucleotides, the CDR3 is TGTGCCAGCAGTTACGGGACTAGCGGGGGGGCAGAGACCCAGTACTTC. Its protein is CASSYGTSGGAETQYF.

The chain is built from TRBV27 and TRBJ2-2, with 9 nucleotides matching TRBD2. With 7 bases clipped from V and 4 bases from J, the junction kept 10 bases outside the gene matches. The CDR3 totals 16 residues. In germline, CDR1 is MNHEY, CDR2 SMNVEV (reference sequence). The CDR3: CASTAWAGGGTGELFF. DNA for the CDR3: TGTGCCAGCACCGCTTGGGCGGGGGGGGGCACCGGGGAGCTGTTTTTT.

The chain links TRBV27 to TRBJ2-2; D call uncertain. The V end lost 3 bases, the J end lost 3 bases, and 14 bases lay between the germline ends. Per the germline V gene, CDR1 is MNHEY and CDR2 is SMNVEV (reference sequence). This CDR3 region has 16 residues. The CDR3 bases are TGTGCCAGCAGTTTCATAGCCCGGCAGCACACCGGGGAGCTGTTTTTT. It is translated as CASSFIARQHTGELFF.

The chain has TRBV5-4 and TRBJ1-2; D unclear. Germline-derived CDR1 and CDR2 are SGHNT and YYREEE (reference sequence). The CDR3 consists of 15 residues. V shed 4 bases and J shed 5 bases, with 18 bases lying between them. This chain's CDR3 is CASSAQAKALYGYTF. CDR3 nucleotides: TGTGCCAGCAGCGCCCAAGCAAAAGCTCTATATGGCTACACCTTC.

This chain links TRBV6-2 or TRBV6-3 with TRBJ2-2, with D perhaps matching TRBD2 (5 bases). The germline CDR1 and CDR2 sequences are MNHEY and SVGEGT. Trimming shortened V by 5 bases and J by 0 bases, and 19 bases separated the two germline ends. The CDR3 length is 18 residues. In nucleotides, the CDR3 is TGTGCCAGCAGTAACCACGACGGACTCAAAACGAACACCGGGGAGCTGTTTTTT. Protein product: CASSNHDGLKTNTGELFF.

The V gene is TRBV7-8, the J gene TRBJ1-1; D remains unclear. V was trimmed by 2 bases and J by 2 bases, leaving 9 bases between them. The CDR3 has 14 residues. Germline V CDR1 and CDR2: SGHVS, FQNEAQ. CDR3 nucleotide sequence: TGTGCCAGCAGCTTACAACCGGTAAACACTGAAGCTTTCTTT. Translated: CASSLQPVNTEAFF.

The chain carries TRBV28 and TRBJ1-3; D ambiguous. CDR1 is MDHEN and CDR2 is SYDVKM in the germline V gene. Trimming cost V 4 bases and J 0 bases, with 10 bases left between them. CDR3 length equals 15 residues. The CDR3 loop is CASSSVRSSGNTIYF. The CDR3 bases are TGTGCCAGCAGTTCTGTGCGGAGCTCTGGAAACACCATATATTTT.

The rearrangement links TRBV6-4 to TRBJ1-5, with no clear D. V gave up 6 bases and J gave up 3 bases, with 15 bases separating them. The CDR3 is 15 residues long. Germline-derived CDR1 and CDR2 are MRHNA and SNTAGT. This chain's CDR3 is CASRPPEDPNQPQHF. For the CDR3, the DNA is TGTGCCAGCAGACCTCCGGAGGACCCCAATCAGCCCCAGCATTTT.

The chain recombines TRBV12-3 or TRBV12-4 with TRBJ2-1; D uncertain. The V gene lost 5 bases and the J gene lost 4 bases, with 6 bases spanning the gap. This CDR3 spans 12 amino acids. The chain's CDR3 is CASSLGYNEQFF. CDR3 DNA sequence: TGTGCCAGCAGTCTCGGGTACAATGAGCAGTTCTTC.

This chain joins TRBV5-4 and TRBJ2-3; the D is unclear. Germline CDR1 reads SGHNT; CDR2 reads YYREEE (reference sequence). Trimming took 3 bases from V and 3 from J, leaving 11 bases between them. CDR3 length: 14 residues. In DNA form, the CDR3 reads TGTGCCAGCAGCTCGACCTCAGGTACAGATACGCAGTATTTT. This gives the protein CASSSTSGTDTQYF.

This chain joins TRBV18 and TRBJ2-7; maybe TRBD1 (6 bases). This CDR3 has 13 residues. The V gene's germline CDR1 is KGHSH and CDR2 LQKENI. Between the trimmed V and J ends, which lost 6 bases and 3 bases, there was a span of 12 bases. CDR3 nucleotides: TGTGCCAGCTCTCAGGGACACGACTACGAGCAGTACGTC. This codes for CASSQGHDYEQYV.

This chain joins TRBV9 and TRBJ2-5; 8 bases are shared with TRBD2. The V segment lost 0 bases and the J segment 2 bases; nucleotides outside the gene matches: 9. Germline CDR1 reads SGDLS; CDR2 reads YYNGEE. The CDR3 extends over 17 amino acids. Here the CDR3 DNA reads TGTGCCAGCAGCGTAGCGGGGGGGTCCTATCCTCAAGAGACCCAGTACTTC. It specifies CASSVAGGSYPQETQYF.

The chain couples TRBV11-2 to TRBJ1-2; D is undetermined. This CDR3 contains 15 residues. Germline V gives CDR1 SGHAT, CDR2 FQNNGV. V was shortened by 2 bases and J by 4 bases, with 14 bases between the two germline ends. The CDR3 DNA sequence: TGTGCCAGCAGCTTACACTTGAACGGCGGCTATGGCTACACCTTC. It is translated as CASSLHLNGGYGYTF.

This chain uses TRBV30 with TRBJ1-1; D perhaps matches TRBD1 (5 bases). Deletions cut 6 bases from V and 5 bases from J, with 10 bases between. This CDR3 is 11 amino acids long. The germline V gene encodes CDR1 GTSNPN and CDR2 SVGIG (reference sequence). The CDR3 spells CACSGGTEAFF. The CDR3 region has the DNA TGTGCCTGCTCTGGGGGGACTGAAGCTTTCTTT. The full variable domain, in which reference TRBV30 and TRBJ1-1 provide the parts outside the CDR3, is SQTIHQWPATLVQPVGSPLSLECTVEGTSNPNLYWYRQAAGRGLQLLFYSVGIGQISSEVPQNLSASRPQDRQFILSSKKLLLSDSGFYLCACSGGTEAFFGQGTRLTVV.

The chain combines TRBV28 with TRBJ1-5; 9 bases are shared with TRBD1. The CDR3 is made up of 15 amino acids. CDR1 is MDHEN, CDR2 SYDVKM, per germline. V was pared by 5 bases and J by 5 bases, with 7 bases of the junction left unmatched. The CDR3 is CASSPPGQGYQPQHF. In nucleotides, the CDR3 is TGTGCCAGCAGTCCGCCGGGACAGGGCTATCAGCCCCAGCATTTT.

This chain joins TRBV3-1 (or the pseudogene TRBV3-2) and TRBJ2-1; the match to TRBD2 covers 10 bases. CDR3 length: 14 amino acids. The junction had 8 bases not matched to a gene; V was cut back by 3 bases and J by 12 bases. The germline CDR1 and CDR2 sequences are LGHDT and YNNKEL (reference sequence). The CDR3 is CASSHNSGGVAQFF. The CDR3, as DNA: TGTGCCAGCAGCCATAACAGCGGGGGGGTAGCGCAGTTCTTC.

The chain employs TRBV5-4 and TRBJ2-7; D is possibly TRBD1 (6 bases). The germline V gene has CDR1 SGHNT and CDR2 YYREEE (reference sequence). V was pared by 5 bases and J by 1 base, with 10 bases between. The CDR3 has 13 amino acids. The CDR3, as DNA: TGTGCCAGCAGAGGGCAGGGGTCCTACGAGCAGTACTTC. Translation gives CASRGQGSYEQYF. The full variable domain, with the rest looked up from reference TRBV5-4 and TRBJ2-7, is ETGVTQSPTHLIKTRGQQVTLRCSSQSGHNTVSWYQQALGQGPQFIFQYYREEENGRGNFPPRFSGLQFPNYSSELNVNALELDDSALYLCASRGQGSYEQYFGPGTRLTVT.

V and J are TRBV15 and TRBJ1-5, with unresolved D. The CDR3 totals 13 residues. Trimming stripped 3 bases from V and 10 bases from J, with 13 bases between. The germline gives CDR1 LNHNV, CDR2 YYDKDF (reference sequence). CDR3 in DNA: TGTGCCACCAGCAGTATGTCCGCACATCCCCAGCATTTT. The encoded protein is CATSSMSAHPQHF.

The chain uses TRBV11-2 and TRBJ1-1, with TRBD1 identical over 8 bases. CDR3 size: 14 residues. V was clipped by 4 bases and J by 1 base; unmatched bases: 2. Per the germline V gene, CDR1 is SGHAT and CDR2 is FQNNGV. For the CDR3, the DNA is TGTGCCAGCAGCTCCGGACAGGGGAACACTGAAGCTTTCTTT. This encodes CASSSGQGNTEAFF.

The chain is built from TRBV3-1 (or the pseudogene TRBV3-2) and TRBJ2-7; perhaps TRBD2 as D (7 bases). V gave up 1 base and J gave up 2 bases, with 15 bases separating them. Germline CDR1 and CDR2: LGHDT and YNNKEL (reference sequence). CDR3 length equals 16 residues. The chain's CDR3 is CASSQAGGGAPYEQYF. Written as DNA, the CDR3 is TGTGCCAGCAGCCAAGCTGGTGGGGGGGCCCCCTACGAGCAGTACTTC.

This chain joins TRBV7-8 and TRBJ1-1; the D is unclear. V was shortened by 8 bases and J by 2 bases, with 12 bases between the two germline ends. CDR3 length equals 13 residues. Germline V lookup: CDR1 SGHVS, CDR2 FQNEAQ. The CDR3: CASAKLINTEAFF. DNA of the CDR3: TGTGCCAGCGCGAAGCTCATAAACACTGAAGCTTTCTTT.